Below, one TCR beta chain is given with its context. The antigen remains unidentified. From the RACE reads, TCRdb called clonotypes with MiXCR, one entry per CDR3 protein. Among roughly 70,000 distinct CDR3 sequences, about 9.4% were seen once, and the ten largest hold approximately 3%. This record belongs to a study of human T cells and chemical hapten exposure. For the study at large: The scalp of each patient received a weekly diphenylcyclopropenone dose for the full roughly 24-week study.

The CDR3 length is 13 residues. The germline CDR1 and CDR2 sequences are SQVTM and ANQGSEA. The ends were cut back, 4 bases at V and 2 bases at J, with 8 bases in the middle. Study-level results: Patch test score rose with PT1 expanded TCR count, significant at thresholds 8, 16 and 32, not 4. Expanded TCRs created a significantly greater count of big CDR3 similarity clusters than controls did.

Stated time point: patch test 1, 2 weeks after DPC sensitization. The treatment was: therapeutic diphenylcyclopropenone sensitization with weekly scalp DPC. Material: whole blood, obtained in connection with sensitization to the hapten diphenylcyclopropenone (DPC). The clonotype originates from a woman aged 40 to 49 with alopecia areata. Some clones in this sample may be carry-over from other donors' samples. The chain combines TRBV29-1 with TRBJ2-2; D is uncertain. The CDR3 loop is CSVGQSNTGELFF. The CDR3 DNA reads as TGCAGCGTTGGCCAGAGTAACACCGGGGAGCTGTTTTTT.